This record covers a single T cell receptor (beta chain). These data belong to a study of molecular identifiers for immune sequencing clone quantification. TCRdb processed the PCR reads anew with MiXCR; each CDR3 protein has one entry. The sample holds more than 250,000 distinct CDR3 sequences, about 22% seen once. This clonotype originated in a human donor in good health. Some libraries in this study had Jurkat cell RNA spiked in. The sequenced sample consisted of naive CD8+ T cells from blood, with Jurkat cell RNA spiked in. As for subset: FACS-sorted CD8+CD4-CCR7+CD45RA+ naive T cells.

CDR3 region: CASSQEGGTGTEAFF. In DNA form, the CDR3 reads TGTGCCAGCAGCCAAGAAGGGGGGACGGGTACTGAAGCTTTCTTT. The chain combines TRBV3-1 with TRBJ1-1; D is perhaps TRBD1 (6 bases). CDR1 is LGHDT, CDR2 YNNKEL, per germline (reference sequence). V was clipped by 0 bases and J by 5 bases, with 13 bases between them. This CDR3 contains 15 residues.